Sequencing of this T cell receptor (beta chain) was carried out in a study of beta chain features in type 1 diabetes (dated by TCRdb to about 2018). For the study in its entirety: No differences in mean age, gender distribution, total cell number or subset yield were found between patients and healthy donors. Across all samples, some 99 million sorted cells were examined, and cell number per subset correlated strongly with RNA yield. In the study, recently diagnosed type 1 diabetes patients and matched healthy donors were compared on the TCRB repertoires of their sorted circulating CD4+ T cell subsets. Regulatory and stem cell-like memory subsets were isolated from only 8 patients and 8 healthy donors, whereas naive and central memory subsets came from all 28 donors.

All of the isolated RNA was reverse transcribed with the High Capacity cDNA Reverse Transcription Kit, so expressed TCRB transcripts were sequenced. Deep immunoSEQ sequencing was performed on naive, central memory and regulatory T cell samples, with an average of around 3.4 million total reads per sample. Sorted cells were lysed in RLT buffer, and RNA was extracted using DNase-treated RNeasy Micro or Mini kits according to cell number. To prevent cross-contamination, every cell subset was processed on its own, while patient and healthy donor samples were processed together. The immunoSEQ multiplex PCR was used to amplify TCRB sequences from cDNA, generating 87-bp fragments that spanned the CDR3 region. The amplicons were sequenced using the Illumina HiSeq platform. Per the source publication's procedure: Synthetic template baselines were used to correct PCR bias computationally, reads within Hamming distance 2 were collapsed together, and singletons that could not be merged were discarded. Reads were aligned against IMGT so that V, D and J genes, CDR3 length and insertions or deletions at six rearrangement sites could be assigned. Clonotype counts were normalized to sorted cell number within each subset before computing true diversity and Gini coefficients with the tcR R package. Repertoire sharing was quantified using the overlap coefficient calculated on TCRB nucleotide sequences. Out-of-frame TCRB sequences from naive cells were analyzed as a proxy for the pre-selection repertoire. TCRdb obtained this table from immuneACCESS and retained in-frame rearrangements with V and J assigned. These tables miss some clones; where compared with another copy, unresolved V genes account for less than half of the shortfall, and the remainder is unexplained. That table is the source of V, J and clone size, and D and trimming were worked out from the DNA. The sample table records 250,000 to 350,000 clones; roughly an eighth of these occur just once. The biggest ten clones account for approximately 0.015% of the sample.

For this clone: Its cognate antigen has yet to be identified. No base quality values were provided; no much bigger clone lies one nucleotide off.

Each donor gave one peripheral blood draw, roughly 110 mL on average, collected into heparinised tubes. Using a panel that included CD45RO, CCR7, CD25, CD127, CD95 and CD27, naive, central memory, regulatory and stem cell-like memory CD4+ T cells were sorted on a BD FACSAria II. All sorted populations exceeded 95% purity. PBMCs were separated immediately by Lymphoprep density gradient centrifugation and were stained directly, without being cultured. Samples were stained and sorted in pairs, with one healthy donor and one patient per experiment, so that batch effects were minimized. Reading from cysteine to phenylalanine, the CDR3 counts 12 amino acids. Only the CDR3 portion is preserved as DNA: 36 bases, with reading frame beginning at the first base. V gives up 6 bases and J gives up 3 bases, and the segment between their germline ends measures 9 bases. CDR1 and CDR2, looked up from the germline V gene, are MDHEN and SYDVKM.

What the research found in general, with its limitations: The naive, central memory and regulatory TCRB repertoires appeared to resemble one another more closely among patients than among healthy donors. Fewer insertions and more nucleotide deletions at VDJ recombination sites were observed in patients with type 1 diabetes, implying thymic rearrangement abnormalities. HLA sub-analyses involved small numbers of individuals, so any influence of HLA type on TCRB rearrangement remained unresolved. PCR may preferentially amplify shorter templates, but because patient and control samples were amplified and corrected together, any resulting skew would affect both groups equally. Because cDNA was sequenced instead of genomic DNA, activated cells with high expression could be over-represented, although the groups did not differ in activation or CD3 levels. In all four CD4+ subsets, TCRB CDR3 length was moderately but significantly shorter in type 1 diabetes patients.

The clonotype originates from a man aged 25-45 years with type 1 diabetes. Rearrangement joined TRBV28 to TRBJ2-7; no confident D gene assignment can be made. The sequenced sample was naive CD4+ T cells from blood. Interpreted using the paper, the cell subset or site label stands for: true naive CD4+ T cells. The nucleotide sequence reads as follows: TGTGCCAGCAGCTCCATCTACTACGAGCAGTACTTC. Translated, this is CASSSIYYEQYF.